The entry below gives a single T cell receptor (beta chain) sequence along with its context. Per the study methods: How many nucleated cells were present was estimated from reference gene primer amplification. The assay was immunoSEQ multiplex PCR, and TCRdb's table has in-frame clones only and misses some. For V, J and clone size, that table is used; D and trimming come from the DNA. Of 130,000 to 150,000 clones in the sample, about nine tenths were seen once. The entry originates in a study of blood T cell repertoires in COVID-19. As for the study in general: Acute and convalescent COVID-19 samples came from the United States, Italy and Spain. PBMCs, B-cell-depleted T cells, or T cells were the source of the cDNA or gDNA that made up the material.

Germline CDR1 and CDR2: SGHRS and YFSETQ. J gave up 5 bases and V 4 bases, and 4 bases lay outside the gene matches. This CDR3 is built from 13 residues. This chain joins TRBV5-1 and TRBJ1-1, with TRBD1 identical over 8 bases. The sequenced sample consisted of peripheral blood. The clonotype originates from a human donor in a cohort sampled during active COVID-19. The CDR3 DNA follows: TGCGCCAGCAGCACCACAGGGGGTACTGAAGCTTTCTTT. This gives the protein CASSTTGGTEAFF.